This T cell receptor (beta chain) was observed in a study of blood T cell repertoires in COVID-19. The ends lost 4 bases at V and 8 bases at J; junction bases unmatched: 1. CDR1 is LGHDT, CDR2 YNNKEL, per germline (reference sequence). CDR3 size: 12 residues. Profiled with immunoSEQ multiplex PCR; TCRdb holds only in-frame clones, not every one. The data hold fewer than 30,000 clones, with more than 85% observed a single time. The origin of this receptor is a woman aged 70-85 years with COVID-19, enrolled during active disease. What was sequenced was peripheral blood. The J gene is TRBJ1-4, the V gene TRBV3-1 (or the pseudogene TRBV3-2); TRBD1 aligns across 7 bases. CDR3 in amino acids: CASSLGQEKLFF. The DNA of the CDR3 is TGTGCCAGCAGCCTGGGACAGGAAAAACTGTTTTTT.